Listed below are T cell receptor beta chains from one sample, sequenced in a study of shared clonotypes between healthy human individuals. Assay: immunoSEQ multiplex PCR; the TCRdb copy retains only in-frame clones and omits some. The sample carries about 1,800,000 clones, about 94% recorded once. The sample taken for sequencing was naive CD8+ T cells sorted from blood. The source is a man between 18 and 29 years old in good health. Each CDR3 is given with its conserved first and last residue. The order of the fields is J gene, V gene, clone size, D gene, CDR3 protein, CDR3 DNA. D genes are given only for firm matches. Clone size is shown for a subset of rows, as once, few, many or a class of expanded clone.

TRBJ2-5,TRBV20-1,.,.,CSAPQETQYF,TGCAGTGCTCCGCAGGAGACCCAGTACTTC
TRBJ2-1,TRBV27,once,.,CASSLWGDEQFF,TGTGCCAGCAGCCTGTGGGGTGATGAGCAGTTCTTC
TRBJ2-1,TRBV7-9,.,TRBD2,CASSLVAGEVF,TGTGCCAGCAGCTTAGTAGCGGGAGAAGTCTTC
TRBJ1-4,TRBV19,.,.,CASSWSTNEKLFF,TGTGCCAGTAGTTGGTCAACTAATGAAAAACTGTTTTTT
TRBJ1-2,TRBV2,.,.,CASSETPGGYGYTF,TGTGCCAGCAGTGAAACCCCTGGCGGCTATGGCTACACCTTC
TRBJ2-7,TRBV27,.,TRBD1,CASSPSTGSRSYEQYF,TGTGCCAGCAGTCCCTCGACAGGGTCACGCTCCTACGAGCAGTACTTC
TRBJ2-7,TRBV12-5,.,TRBD2,CASGLGWGAGGEQYF,TGTGCTAGTGGTTTGGGTTGGGGGGCGGGAGGCGAGCAGTACTTC
TRBJ1-4,TRBV7-9,.,.,CASSFWRGPGANEKLFF,TGTGCCAGCAGCTTTTGGCGGGGACCCGGCGCAAATGAAAAACTGTTTTTT
TRBJ1-2,TRBV7-9,.,.,CASSFQGLSYTF,TGTGCCAGCAGCTTCCAGGGGTTAAGCTACACCTTC
TRBJ2-7,TRBV7-8,.,.,CASSLGDPYEQYF,TGTGCCAGCAGCTTAGGGGACCCCTACGAGCAGTACTTC
TRBJ2-1,TRBV7-9,once,TRBD2,CASSPFPGGYNEQFF,TGTGCCAGCAGCCCTTTTCCGGGGGGTTACAATGAGCAGTTCTTC
TRBJ2-1,TRBV9,.,TRBD1,CASSPPTGALYNEQFF,TGTGCCAGCAGCCCTCCGACAGGGGCCCTCTACAATGAGCAGTTCTTC
TRBJ2-3,TRBV9,.,.,CASSVATMGTGDTQYF,TGTGCCAGCAGCGTAGCTACGATGGGGACGGGAGATACGCAGTATTTT
TRBJ2-7,TRBV4-1,.,.,CASSLRQNSYEQYF,TGCGCCAGCAGCCTTAGACAGAACTCCTACGAGCAGTACTTC
TRBJ2-7,TRBV10-3,.,TRBD1,CAISESGQIYEQYF,TGTGCCATCAGTGAGTCGGGACAGATCTACGAGCAGTACTTC
TRBJ2-1,TRBV27,.,TRBD1,CASSLWPLGQASYNEQFF,TGTGCCAGCAGTTTATGGCCCTTGGGACAGGCCTCCTACAATGAGCAGTTCTTC
TRBJ2-5,TRBV5-5,.,TRBD2,CASSYPGGQETQYF,TGTGCCAGCAGCTACCCGGGGGGGCAAGAGACCCAGTACTTC
TRBJ1-5,TRBV6-4,once,TRBD1,CASRDRDRGSNQPQHF,TGTGCCAGCAGGGACCGGGACAGGGGAAGCAATCAGCCCCAGCATTTT
TRBJ1-2,TRBV4-1,.,TRBD1,CASSQHRGRGGYTF,TGCGCCAGCAGCCAACACAGGGGGCGCGGTGGCTACACCTTC
TRBJ2-7,TRBV5-6,.,.,CASSLERGALYEQYF,TGTGCCAGCAGCTTGGAACGGGGGGCCCTCTACGAGCAGTACTTC
TRBJ2-5,TRBV7-9,.,TRBD2,CASSFPSGTMGETQYF,TGTGCCAGCAGCTTCCCTTCCGGGACTATGGGAGAGACCCAGTACTTC
TRBJ1-4,TRBV11-2,.,.,CASSSTEESLFF,TGTGCCAGCAGCTCGACGGAGGAGTCACTGTTTTTT
TRBJ2-3,TRBV30,.,.,CAWSVLGLRTDTQYF,TGTGCCTGGAGTGTACTGGGCCTCCGCACAGATACGCAGTATTTT
TRBJ2-7,TRBV28,once,TRBD1,CASTEWTGAYEQYF,TGTGCCAGCACCGAGTGGACAGGGGCCTACGAGCAGTACTTC
TRBJ1-1,TRBV7-9,.,.,CASSPGPTEGAFF,TGTGCCAGCAGCCCCGGGCCGACCGAGGGAGCTTTCTTT
TRBJ2-5,TRBV9,.,.,CASSPGIRAQETQYF,TGTGCCAGCAGCCCCGGGATCCGGGCGCAAGAGACCCAGTACTTC
TRBJ2-2,TRBV9,.,.,CASSAQGRDTGELFF,TGTGCCAGCAGCGCACAGGGTCGAGACACCGGGGAGCTGTTTTTT
TRBJ1-1,TRBV5-7,.,.,CASSLEKTTEAFF,TGTGCCAGCAGCTTGGAAAAGACCACTGAAGCTTTCTTT
TRBJ1-6,TRBV27,.,.,CASTSAQGRNSPLHF,TGTGCCAGTACGTCGGCACAGGGTAGAAATTCACCCCTCCACTTT
TRBJ2-1,TRBV19,.,.,CASSIGGQDEQFF,TGTGCCAGTAGTATAGGGGGGCAGGATGAGCAGTTCTTC
TRBJ1-3,TRBV5-8,.,.,CASSFQAFYSGNTIYF,TGTGCCAGCAGCTTTCAAGCGTTTTACTCTGGAAACACCATATATTTT
TRBJ2-7,TRBV28,.,.,CASSTGLSYEQYF,TGTGCCAGCAGCACCGGCCTCTCCTACGAGCAGTACTTC
TRBJ1-1,TRBV10-3,.,.,CAISESRDLGTEAFF,TGTGCCATCAGTGAAAGCAGGGACCTCGGCACTGAAGCTTTCTTT
TRBJ2-2,TRBV27,.,TRBD1,CASSLGTDRVTGELFF,TGTGCCAGCAGTCTAGGGACGGACAGGGTGACCGGGGAGCTGTTTTTT
TRBJ2-7,TRBV5-6,once,TRBD1,CASSPPKGQGDYEQYF,TGTGCCAGCAGCCCCCCGAAGGGACAGGGAGATTACGAGCAGTACTTC
TRBJ2-3,TRBV27,once,.,CASSLYYRDTQYF,TGTGCCAGCAGTTTATATTATCGAGATACGCAGTATTTT
TRBJ1-1,TRBV30,few,.,CAWNLQGVDEAFF,TGTGCCTGGAACCTACAGGGAGTCGATGAAGCTTTCTTT
TRBJ2-1,TRBV5-1,.,TRBD2,CASSQLAIDEQFF,TGCGCCAGCAGCCAACTAGCGATCGATGAGCAGTTCTTC
TRBJ2-7,TRBV11-2,.,.,CASSLVGEVSYEQYF,TGTGCCAGCAGCCTGGTAGGAGAGGTTTCCTACGAGCAGTACTTC
TRBJ2-7,TRBV9,.,TRBD1,CASSVGGTGIYEQYF,TGTGCCAGCAGCGTAGGCGGGACAGGGATCTACGAGCAGTACTTC
TRBJ1-6,TRBV4-3,once,TRBD1,CASSQVSTGPNSPLHF,TGCGCCAGCAGCCAAGTCTCGACAGGGCCTAATTCACCCCTCCACTTT
TRBJ1-2,TRBV4-1,.,.,CASSQREGGVNYGYTF,TGCGCCAGCAGCCAACGGGAAGGAGGGGTAAACTATGGCTACACCTTC
TRBJ2-1,TRBV29-1,.,TRBD2,CSVGTSGRPQNEQFF,TGCAGCGTGGGGACTAGCGGGAGGCCTCAGAATGAGCAGTTCTTC
TRBJ2-1,TRBV4-3,once,TRBD2,CASSQGLAGGPDNEQFF,TGCGCCAGCAGCCAAGGACTAGCGGGAGGGCCGGATAATGAGCAGTTCTTC
TRBJ2-5,TRBV30,.,TRBD1,CAWSPGQGGETQYF,TGTGCCTGGAGTCCCGGACAGGGGGGGGAGACCCAGTACTTC
TRBJ2-3,TRBV9,.,TRBD2,CASSVEGLATTDTQYF,TGTGCCAGCAGCGTAGAGGGACTAGCTACCACAGATACGCAGTATTTT
TRBJ1-1,TRBV6-5,.,.,CASSTRPLPPSEAFF,TGTGCCAGCAGCACCCGACCATTACCCCCGTCTGAAGCTTTCTTT